This T cell receptor (beta chain) was recorded in a study of cytomegalovirus exposure and HLA in healthy donors. Regarding the study as a whole: A later examination showed that TCR association rates differed by HLA locus, with DRB1 most and HLA-C fewest.

Researchers ran the PCR with 60 Vbeta and 13 Jbeta primers. The protocol was immunoSEQ multiplex PCR, while the TCRdb copy is restricted to in-frame clones and leaves out a portion. This sample's clone table lists more than 50,000 clones. Germline CDR1 LNHDA, CDR2 SQIVND (reference sequence). V lost 5 bases to trimming and J lost 7 bases, with 18 bases between them. The CDR3 contains 16 residues. With regard to this clone: The antigen is not known.

The sample taken for sequencing was PBMCs. The chain combines TRBV19 with TRBJ1-6; maybe TRBD1 (6 bases). The receptor's source is a middle-aged woman in good health and CMV-seronegative. This CDR3 reads CASSGTQGQQNSPLHF. As DNA, the CDR3 is TGTGCCAGTAGTGGGACGCAGGGGCAGCAAAATTCACCCCTCCACTTT. The entire variable domain, with the rest obtained from reference TRBV19 and TRBJ1-6, is as follows: DGGITQSPKYLFRKEGQNVTLSCEQNLNHDAMYWYRQDPGQGLRLIYYSQIVNDFQKGDIAEGYSVSREKKESFPLTVTSAQKNPTAFYLCASSGTQGQQNSPLHFGNGTRLTVT.